The 24 T cell receptor beta chains in this list originate from one sample, sequenced in a study of blood T cell repertoires in COVID-19. TCRdb keeps only in-frame clones here, not all; method: immunoSEQ multiplex PCR. The sample holds roughly 360,000 clones, about 80% seen once. The sample consisted of peripheral blood. All receptors come from a human donor with acute or convalescent COVID-19. The donor label of this sample is uncertain.

V usage is TRBV6-6 and J usage is TRBJ1-5; D unclear. V was trimmed by 0 bases and J by 5 bases, leaving 5 bases between them. The CDR3 contains 13 residues. Germline V gene data show CDR1 as MNHNY and CDR2 as SVGAGI (reference sequence). CDR3 region: CASSYSPDQPQHF. The CDR3 nucleotides read TGTGCCAGCAGTTACTCACCGGATCAGCCCCAGCATTTT.

This clone was counted only a few times. The V gene is TRBV19, the J gene TRBJ1-1; 8 bases agree with TRBD1. CDR3 size: 16 residues. Trimming at V came to 5 bases and at J to 1 base, leaving 9 bases not matched to a gene. Germline V gene data show CDR1 as LNHDA and CDR2 as SQIVND (reference sequence). The CDR3 spells CASSAWTGSKNTEAFF. The CDR3 nucleotides are TGTGCCAGTAGTGCCTGGACAGGGTCGAAGAACACTGAAGCTTTCTTT. Drawing the rest from reference TRBV19 and TRBJ1-1, the complete variable domain is DGGITQSPKYLFRKEGQNVTLSCEQNLNHDAMYWYRQDPGQGLRLIYYSQIVNDFQKGDIAEGYSVSREKKESFPLTVTSAQKNPTAFYLCASSAWTGSKNTEAFFGQGTRLTVV.

The sample holds one count of this clone. This chain connects TRBV6-6 to TRBJ2-7, with TRBD1 identical over 8 bases. The CDR3 runs 15 residues. CDR1 and CDR2 (germline): MNHNY, SVGAGI (reference sequence). V lost 6 bases to trimming and J lost 5 bases; unmatched junction nucleotides: 12. The CDR3 sequence is CASRRTGGSHHEQYF. CDR3 DNA sequence: TGTGCCAGCAGACGAACAGGGGGTTCCCACCACGAGCAGTACTTC.

The chain is built from TRBV5-4 and TRBJ2-1, with 7 bases aligning to TRBD2. The germline V gene has CDR1 SGHNT and CDR2 YYREEE (reference sequence). V was pared by 1 base and J by 6 bases, with 7 bases of the junction left unmatched. The CDR3 consists of 15 residues. The CDR3 region is CASSLSGLGGNEQFF. The CDR3 DNA sequence: TGTGCCAGCAGCTTGTCTGGACTAGGCGGCAATGAGCAGTTCTTC.

The chain recombines TRBV30 with TRBJ1-2; a possible D gene is TRBD1 (5 bases). V lost 0 bases and J 4 bases, leaving 12 bases between the germline ends. The CDR3 extends over 14 amino acids. The germline gives CDR1 GTSNPN, CDR2 SVGIG (reference sequence). CDR3 sequence reads: CAWSVVGLSYGYTF. CDR3 nucleotide sequence: TGTGCCTGGAGTGTAGTGGGACTGAGCTATGGCTACACCTTC.

The J gene is TRBJ2-5, the V gene TRBV7-7, with D possibly TRBD2 on 7 matching bases. The germline V gene encodes CDR1 SSHAT and CDR2 FNYEAQ (reference sequence). V lost 5 bases to trimming and J lost 5 bases, with 15 bases between them. This CDR3 contains 14 residues. As DNA, the CDR3 is TGTGCCAGCAGCAGGGGGGGGGTTTCGGAGACCCAGTACTTC. Its translation is CASSRGGVSETQYF.

This sequence joins TRBV5-4 and TRBJ2-1; 9 bases agree with TRBD2. V lost 0 bases and J lost 9; bases outside the gene matches: 7. CDR3 length: 15 amino acids. From germline, CDR1 is SGHNT and CDR2 YYREEE (reference sequence). CDR3 sequence (DNA): TGTGCCAGCAGCTTGGTAGCGGGAGTGGGCGGTGAGCAGTTCTTC. It codes for CASSLVAGVGGEQFF.

This clone was seen just once. This chain links TRBV11-2 with TRBJ1-1; D unclear. From germline, CDR1 is SGHAT and CDR2 FQNNGV. The CDR3 sequence is 12 residues long. Trimming stripped 3 bases from V and 0 bases from J, with 2 bases between. CDR3 loop: CASSFMNTEAFF. The CDR3 DNA is TGTGCCAGCAGCTTCATGAACACTGAAGCTTTCTTT.

The chain carries TRBV29-1 and TRBJ2-7; 11 bases map to TRBD2. Germline V gene data show CDR1 as SQVTM and CDR2 as ANQGSEA. V was clipped by 3 bases and J by 1 base; unmatched bases: 2. CDR3 length equals 14 residues. The chain's CDR3 is CSVDGLAGSYEQYF. The CDR3, as DNA: TGCAGCGTTGACGGACTAGCGGGTTCCTACGAGCAGTACTTC.

The chain links TRBV7-7 to TRBJ2-5; 11 nucleotides agree with TRBD1. The CDR3 is 14 amino acids. The V gene end was trimmed by 5 bases and the J gene end by 5 bases; junction bases not matched to a gene: 4. Germline V lookup: CDR1 SSHAT, CDR2 FNYEAQ (reference sequence). The CDR3 DNA reads TGTGCCAGCAGCCCGGACAGGGGGCGGGAGACCCAGTACTTC. This gives the protein CASSPDRGRETQYF.

The chain uses TRBV19 and TRBJ1-2; D is perhaps TRBD1 (6 bases). CDR1 is LNHDA, CDR2 SQIVND, per germline (reference sequence). Trimming pared 1 base from V and 5 bases from J, leaving 11 bases between. The CDR3 sequence is 14 residues long. The CDR3 DNA reads TGTGCCAGTAGTATAGGAACCAGGGGTTATGGCTACACCTTC. Encoded protein: CASSIGTRGYGYTF.

J is TRBJ2-5 and V is TRBV7-9, with unresolved D. The V and J ends lost 0 bases and 5 bases respectively, with 13 bases between them. This CDR3 has 15 amino acids. Germline CDR1 reads SEHNR; CDR2 reads FQNEAQ (reference sequence). Written as DNA, the CDR3 is TGTGCCAGCAGCTTAGCGCTCGCGGATAGGGAGACCCAGTACTTC. Protein product: CASSLALADRETQYF.

In this sample, this clone turned up a few times. V gene TRBV7-9 combines with J gene TRBJ2-7; tentatively, D is TRBD2 (5 bases). The CDR3 contains 12 residues. Germline V gives CDR1 SEHNR, CDR2 FQNEAQ (reference sequence). V lost 5 bases and J lost 6, with 11 bases in between. The CDR3 DNA reads TGTGCCAGCAGCCGCGGCGGGCGCGAGCAGTACTTC. Encoded protein: CASSRGGREQYF. Supplemented by reference TRBV7-9 and TRBJ2-7, the full variable domain reads DTGVSQNPRHKITKRGQNVTFRCDPISEHNRLYWYRQTLGQGPEFLTYFQNEAQLEKSRLLSDRFSAERPKGSFSTLEIQRTEQGDSAMYLCASSRGGREQYFGPGTRLTVT.

The chain recombines TRBV20-1 with TRBJ1-4; D possibly corresponds to TRBD1 (5 bases). Trimming took off 3 bases at V and 0 bases at J, with 20 bases between the two ends. CDR3 size: 18 residues. In germline, CDR1 is DFQATT, CDR2 SNEGSKA (reference sequence). The CDR3 DNA is TGCAGTGCTAGTCGCCCTGACAGATATATCTCAACTAATGAAAAACTGTTTTTT. Amino acid sequence: CSASRPDRYISTNEKLFF.

CDR3 protein: CASSVQGVEAFF. DNA of the CDR3: TGTGCCAGCAGTGTACAGGGCGTTGAAGCTTTCTTT. This chain joins TRBV28 and TRBJ1-1; D may be TRBD1 (6 bases). Germline V lookup: CDR1 MDHEN, CDR2 SYDVKM. CDR3 length: 12 amino acids. V lost 5 bases and J 7 bases, leaving 11 bases between the germline ends.

This clone was found a few times. The rearrangement uses TRBV11-3 and TRBJ2-5; 8 bases line up with TRBD2. The CDR3 extends over 15 amino acids. CDR1 and CDR2 (germline): SGHNT, YENEEA. After removal of 4 bases from V and 2 bases from J, the junction contained 6 bases not matched to a gene. CDR3 sequence reads: CASSSSGSWQETQYF. CDR3 nucleotide sequence: TGTGCCAGCAGCTCCAGCGGGAGTTGGCAAGAGACCCAGTACTTC.

The count of this clone is one. In DNA form, the CDR3 reads TGTGCCAGTAGCCCGGGACTAGCGGCCTACGAGCAGTACTTC. As protein: CASSPGLAAYEQYF. This rearrangement joins TRBV19 to TRBJ2-7, with TRBD2 matching over 11 bases. Germline lookup yields CDR1 LNHDA and CDR2 SQIVND (reference sequence). V was clipped by 6 bases and J by 2 bases; unmatched bases: 3. This CDR3 comprises 14 residues.

The genes are TRBV18 and TRBJ1-2, with a weak D call TRBD1 (5 bases). Per the germline V gene, CDR1 is KGHSH and CDR2 is LQKENI. The CDR3 is made up of 11 amino acids. V was cut by 5 bases and J by 8 bases, with 9 bases left in between. The CDR3 region has the DNA TGTGCCAGCTCAGGACAAGGGGGCTACACCTTC. Translating gives CASSGQGGYTF. Looking up the rest from reference TRBV18 and TRBJ1-2 gives the full variable domain: NAGVMQNPRHLVRRRGQEARLRCSPMKGHSHVYWYRQLPEEGLKFMVYLQKENIIDESGMPKERFSAEFPKEGPSILRIQQVVRGDSAAYFCASSGQGGYTFGSGTRLTVV.

The chain combines TRBV7-9 with TRBJ2-6, with D possibly TRBD2 on 5 matching bases. Germline CDR1 is SEHNR and CDR2 is FQNEAQ (reference sequence). The CDR3 is 16 residues long. Trimming removed 1 base from V and 9 bases from J, with 16 bases in between. Here the CDR3 reads CASSLVSVGVRNVLTF. The CDR3 region has the DNA TGTGCCAGCAGCTTAGTATCTGTCGGGGTCCGCAACGTCCTGACTTTC.

This clone was picked up one time. This specimen includes other DNA sequences encoding the same CDR3. The chain couples TRBV12-3 or TRBV12-4 to TRBJ1-1; D possibly corresponds to TRBD1 (6 bases). This CDR3 has 13 residues. Trimming took off 6 bases at V and 3 bases at J, with 11 bases between the two ends. In nucleotides, the CDR3 is TGTGCCAGCAGAGTACAGGGCTACACTGAAGCTTTCTTT. As protein: CASRVQGYTEAFF.

This clone appeared a few times. The chain carries TRBV30 and TRBJ1-3; D unresolved. The CDR3 extends over 14 amino acids. Germline values: CDR1 GTSNPN, CDR2 SVGIG (reference sequence). V was cut by 4 bases and J by 0 bases, with 10 bases left in between. This CDR3 is CAWKVAGSGNTIYF. The CDR3, as DNA: TGTGCCTGGAAGGTGGCAGGCTCTGGAAACACCATATATTTT.

This chain connects TRBV28 to TRBJ2-4, with D perhaps TRBD2 (5 bases). The CDR3 is 13 amino acids. The V gene lost 3 bases and the J gene lost 7 bases, with 10 bases spanning the gap. CDR1 and CDR2 (germline): MDHEN, SYDVKM. Written as DNA, the CDR3 is TGTGCCAGCAGTTTTGGACCGGGGAACATTCAGTACTTC. It specifies CASSFGPGNIQYF. The whole variable domain, filled in from reference TRBV28 and TRBJ2-4, reads DVKVTQSSRYLVKRTGEKVFLECVQDMDHENMFWYRQDPGLGLRLIYFSYDVKMKEKGDIPEGYSVSREKKERFSLILESASTNQTSMYLCASSFGPGNIQYFGAGTRLSVL.

The rearrangement uses TRBV19 and TRBJ2-7; TRBD1 aligns across 7 bases. V was clipped by 4 bases and J by 2 bases; unmatched bases: 11. This CDR3 is 16 amino acids long. Per the germline V gene, CDR1 is LNHDA and CDR2 is SQIVND (reference sequence). The CDR3 protein is CASSTLPGTATYEQYF. CDR3 bases: TGTGCCAGTAGTACCTTACCCGGGACAGCCACCTACGAGCAGTACTTC.

The V call is TRBV30, the J call TRBJ2-3; tentatively, D is TRBD2 (5 bases). Germline values: CDR1 GTSNPN, CDR2 SVGIG (reference sequence). This CDR3 region has 16 residues. Trimming removed 2 bases from V and 3 bases from J, with 18 bases in between. CDR3 amino acids: CAWSLSRWSGTDTQYF. For the CDR3, the DNA is TGTGCCTGGAGTCTCTCTCGTTGGAGCGGTACAGATACGCAGTATTTT.